Below are 27 T cell receptor beta chains sequenced from a single sample in a study of neurological immune-mediated disorders. TCRdb re-called the 5' RACE reads through MiXCR, storing one row per CDR3 protein. Among about 50,000 distinct CDR3 sequences, 3% were seen once, and the ten largest hold about 16%. Input material: PBMCs. The receptor set was obtained from a woman aged 45-60 years with multiple sclerosis.

This clonotype was seen repeatedly, ten times or more. The V and J genes are TRBV20-1 and TRBJ2-3, with 7 nucleotides matching TRBD1. Germline CDR1 is DFQATT and CDR2 is SNEGSKA (reference sequence). The CDR3 contains 12 residues. The V and J ends lost 5 bases and 2 bases, in that order; junction bases with no gene match: 1. As DNA, the CDR3 is TGCAGTGCTGGGACAGCCACAGATACGCAGTATTTT. Translation: CSAGTATDTQYF.

This clonotype has at least ten counts. The genes are TRBV3-1 and TRBJ2-7; TRBD1 might be the D (6 bases). Germline assignment: CDR1 LGHDT and CDR2 YNNKEL (reference sequence). V shed 8 bases and J shed 5 bases, with 13 bases lying between them. CDR3 length: 12 amino acids. CDR3 protein: CASGLGGNEQYF. CDR3 nucleotides: TGTGCCAGCGGCTTAGGGGGAAACGAGCAGTACTTC.

This clonotype was seen at least ten times. The chain uses TRBV10-2 and TRBJ2-3; 7 bases line up with TRBD1. Germline V gene sequence: CDR1 WSHSY, CDR2 SAAADI. The junction had 17 bases not matched to a gene; V was cut back by 0 bases and J by 5 bases. This CDR3 is 19 amino acids long. The chain's CDR3 is CASSESGGRGQLLVDTQYF. As DNA, the CDR3 is TGCGCCAGCAGTGAGTCTGGAGGAAGGGGACAGCTTTTAGTAGATACGCAGTATTTT.

This clonotype was found many times. This sequence joins TRBV5-1 and TRBJ2-1; 7 nucleotides line up with TRBD2. The CDR3 has 13 residues. Germline V CDR1 and CDR2: SGHRS, YFSETQ. Unmatched junction bases numbered 5, after V lost 4 bases and J lost 7 bases. CDR3 region: CASSPGLWNEQFF. In DNA form, the CDR3 reads TGCGCCAGCAGCCCGGGACTATGGAATGAGCAGTTCTTC.

This clonotype was seen repeatedly, ten times or more. The rearrangement joins TRBV5-1 to TRBJ1-1, with 10 nucleotides matching TRBD1. After removal of 4 bases from V and 2 bases from J, the junction contained 2 bases not matched to a gene. This CDR3 is 14 amino acids long. From germline, CDR1 is SGHRS and CDR2 YFSETQ. Written as DNA, the CDR3 is TGCGCCAGCAGCATGACAGGGGGCAACACTGAAGCTTTCTTT. It encodes CASSMTGGNTEAFF.

This clonotype was counted many times. This chain uses TRBV3-1 with TRBJ2-5; a possible D gene is TRBD2 (6 bases). CDR1 and CDR2 (germline): LGHDT, YNNKEL (reference sequence). This CDR3 comprises 15 residues. V lost 2 bases and J lost 1, with 11 bases in between. The CDR3 reads CASSQMGGVQETQYF. CDR3 DNA: TGTGCCAGCAGCCAAATGGGGGGTGTCCAAGAGACCCAGTACTTC.

The chain has TRBV15 and TRBJ2-5; a weak D match, TRBD1 (7 bases). There are 16 residues in the CDR3. Germline assignment: CDR1 LNHNV and CDR2 YYDKDF (reference sequence). V dropped 8 bases and J dropped 2 bases, with 21 bases sitting between them. The CDR3 bases are TGTGCCACCCGACCTCAGGGGGGTAGCGGACAAGAGACCCAGTACTTC. Its translation: CATRPQGGSGQETQYF.

This clonotype was counted at least ten times. The CDR3 sequence is CATSRQEGQKAEAFF. The CDR3 bases are TGTGCCACCAGCAGACAGGAGGGGCAAAAGGCTGAAGCTTTCTTT. V is TRBV15 and J is TRBJ1-1, with TRBD1 as a possible D gene (5 bases). CDR1 is LNHNV and CDR2 is YYDKDF in the germline V gene (reference sequence). V was shortened by 2 bases and J by 6 bases, with 16 bases between the two germline ends. The CDR3 is 15 amino acids.

As regards this clonotype: Being one base from a much bigger clone, this may be a read error. The rearrangement uses TRBV3-1 and TRBJ1-6; 10 bases fit TRBD1. Germline V lookup: CDR1 LGHDT, CDR2 YNNKEL (reference sequence). This CDR3 has 14 residues. CDR3 region: CVSSLRTGGSPLHF. The CDR3 coding sequence is TGTGTCAGCAGCCTTAGGACAGGGGGTTCACCCCTCCACTTT.

This clonotype was counted at least ten times. This chain links TRBV20-1 with TRBJ2-7; 10 nucleotides line up with TRBD1. Germline CDR1 DFQATT, CDR2 SNEGSKA (reference sequence). The CDR3 spans 14 residues. Trimming removed 3 bases from V and 4 bases from J; junction bases left unmatched: 6. CDR3 protein: CSARRDRGPYEQYF. CDR3 coding DNA: TGCAGTGCTAGGAGAGACAGGGGGCCATACGAGCAGTACTTC.

The sample holds many counts of this clonotype. This sequence joins TRBV5-8 and TRBJ1-2; D perhaps matches TRBD1 (5 bases). CDR3 length equals 12 residues. The germline V and J ends were trimmed by 4 bases and 7 bases, with 11 bases remaining between them. In germline, CDR1 is SGHTS, CDR2 YDEGEE. CDR3 sequence reads: CASSPGVIGYTF. CDR3 DNA sequence: TGTGCCAGCAGCCCGGGGGTTATTGGCTACACCTTC.

This clonotype was counted ten times or more. This sequence joins TRBV20-1 and TRBJ2-5; D could derive from TRBD1 or TRBD2 (5 bases each). This CDR3 comprises 17 residues. The germline gives CDR1 DFQATT, CDR2 SNEGSKA (reference sequence). Deletions cut 5 bases from V and 5 bases from J, with 27 bases between. CDR3: CSASSGRGNPREETQYF. CDR3 sequence (DNA): TGCAGTGCTTCATCGGGTCGGGGCAACCCCAGAGAGGAGACCCAGTACTTC.

This clonotype was observed at least ten times. This rearrangement joins TRBV5-1 to TRBJ2-5, with D perhaps assigned TRBD1 or TRBD2 (5 bases each). The CDR3 is 13 residues long. Trimming cost V 1 base and J 7 bases, with 11 bases left between them. CDR1 and CDR2 from the germline V gene are SGHRS and YFSETQ. The CDR3 is CASSLRERGTQYF. The DNA for the CDR3 is TGCGCCAGCAGCTTGCGGGAAAGGGGGACCCAGTACTTC.

Concerning this clonotype: One end of the junction fails to match germline, which may point to a read error. The chain's CDR3 is CASRQDNNSHLHF. CDR3 sequence (DNA): TGTGCCAGCAGACAGGATAATAATTCACACCTCCACTTT. This rearrangement joins TRBV5-1 to TRBJ1-6; perhaps TRBD1 as D (6 bases). The length of the CDR3 is 13 residues. Germline lookup yields CDR1 SGHRS and CDR2 YFSETQ.

This clonotype has ten or more counts. The chain couples TRBV27 to TRBJ2-3; D is perhaps TRBD1 (5 bases). This CDR3 has 15 residues. Germline V lookup: CDR1 MNHEY, CDR2 SMNVEV (reference sequence). The germline V and J ends were trimmed by 9 bases and 2 bases, with 18 bases remaining between them. The CDR3 DNA is TGTGCCAGGCGCCGACAGCCTGAGCACACAGATACGCAGTATTTT. As protein: CARRRQPEHTDTQYF.

This clonotype was detected only once. The CDR3 here is CSAREDSTIAKNIQYF. Written as DNA, the CDR3 is TGCAGTGCTAGAGAGGACAGCACCATAGCCAAAAACATTCAGTACTTC. The J gene is TRBJ2-4, the V gene TRBV20-1, with a possible D match to TRBD1 (6 bases). The length of the CDR3 is 16 residues. V was cut by 0 bases and J by 0 bases, with 12 bases left in between. Per the germline V gene, CDR1 is DFQATT and CDR2 is SNEGSKA (reference sequence).

The sample holds many counts of this clonotype. The J gene is TRBJ1-6, the V gene TRBV27; D is undetermined. CDR3 length: 13 residues. The germline CDR1 and CDR2 sequences are MNHEY and SMNVEV (reference sequence). The ends were cut back, 5 bases at V and 5 bases at J, with 7 bases in the middle. This CDR3 is CASSHRDNSPLHF. The CDR3, as DNA: TGTGCCAGCAGTCATCGGGATAATTCACCCCTCCACTTT.

This clonotype was seen ten or more times. The chain links TRBV5-1 to TRBJ2-2; TRBD1 agrees at 9 bases. The germline V gene encodes CDR1 SGHRS and CDR2 YFSETQ. The J segment lost 7 bases and the V segment lost 3 bases, leaving 19 bases of the junction unmatched. The CDR3 runs 19 residues. The CDR3 is CASSWLPTGGIRIDGELFF. The CDR3 nucleotides read TGCGCCAGCAGCTGGTTGCCCACAGGGGGCATTAGAATTGACGGGGAGCTGTTTTTT. The full variable domain, in which reference TRBV5-1 and TRBJ2-2 provide the parts outside the CDR3, is KAGVTQTPRYLIKTRGQQVTLSCSPISGHRSVSWYQQTPGQGLQFLFEYFSETQRNKGNFPGRFSGRQFSNSRSEMNVSTLELGDSALYLCASSWLPTGGIRIDGELFFGEGSRLTVL.

The table lists this clonotype with many counts. This rearrangement joins TRBV7-6 to TRBJ2-7, with 7 bases lining up with TRBD2. Germline values: CDR1 SGHVS, CDR2 FNYEAQ. Unmatched junction bases numbered 13, after V lost 0 bases and J lost 2 bases. The CDR3 contains 18 residues. CDR3 loop: CASSLAGGTGTPTYEQYF. The CDR3 DNA sequence: TGTGCCAGCAGCTTAGCCGGGGGGACCGGGACTCCTACCTACGAGCAGTACTTC.

CDR3: CASSSAEGSAYEQYF. In DNA, the CDR3 is TGTGCCAGCAGCTCGGCTGAAGGTTCTGCCTACGAGCAGTACTTC. The genes are TRBV7-6 and TRBJ2-7; no firm D call. The CDR3 is 15 amino acids. Between the trimmed V and J ends, which lost 4 bases and 2 bases, there was a span of 15 bases. Germline loops: CDR1 SGHVS, CDR2 FNYEAQ.

This clonotype appeared many times. V and J are TRBV12-3 or TRBV12-4 and TRBJ1-1; no clear D gene. V lost 1 base to trimming and J lost 0 bases, with 6 bases between them. CDR3 length: 14 amino acids. For the CDR3, the DNA is TGTGCCAGCAGTTTAGAGAGAATGAACACTGAAGCTTTCTTT. Translated, it gives CASSLERMNTEAFF.

This clonotype occurred many times. This rearrangement joins TRBV2 to TRBJ2-3; 8 bases match TRBD2. Unmatched junction bases numbered 12, after V lost 10 bases and J lost 3 bases. The CDR3 runs 15 residues. CDR1 SNHLY and CDR2 FYNNEI come from the germline V gene. CDR3 amino acids: CATNPSGSVTDTQYF. The CDR3 coding sequence is TGTGCCACCAACCCCAGCGGGAGTGTGACAGATACGCAGTATTTT.

This clonotype was seen more than once but under ten times. The rearrangement uses TRBV10-3 and TRBJ2-1; TRBD2 matches at 13 bases. The ends lost 3 bases at V and 2 bases at J; junction bases unmatched: 4. The germline V gene has CDR1 ENHRY and CDR2 SYGVKD. The CDR3 covers 17 residues. The CDR3 spells CAISDPGLAGAYNEQFF. The CDR3 DNA is TGTGCCATCAGTGACCCCGGACTAGCGGGAGCCTACAATGAGCAGTTCTTC.

Many counts were recorded for this clonotype. The J gene is TRBJ1-1, the V gene TRBV20-1; D may be TRBD1 (5 bases). From germline, CDR1 is DFQATT and CDR2 SNEGSKA (reference sequence). The length of the CDR3 is 15 residues. The germline V and J ends were trimmed by 2 bases and 5 bases, with 18 bases remaining between them. CDR3 in amino acids: CSARPVGGFRTEAFF. As DNA, the CDR3 is TGCAGTGCTAGACCTGTCGGGGGGTTCAGGACTGAAGCTTTCTTT.

Ten or more counts support this clonotype. The chain links TRBV18 to TRBJ1-6; D remains unclear. Germline V gene sequence: CDR1 KGHSH, CDR2 LQKENI. The CDR3 has 13 residues. V was clipped by 2 bases and J by 7 bases, with 6 bases between them. The CDR3 nucleotides read TGTGCCAGCTCACCAATGGGGAATTCACCCCTCCACTTT. The encoded protein is CASSPMGNSPLHF. The entire variable domain, with the rest obtained from reference TRBV18 and TRBJ1-6, is as follows: NAGVMQNPRHLVRRRGQEARLRCSPMKGHSHVYWYRQLPEEGLKFMVYLQKENIIDESGMPKERFSAEFPKEGPSILRIQQVVRGDSAAYFCASSPMGNSPLHFGNGTRLTVT.

This clonotype was seen at least ten times. The chain employs TRBV10-3 and TRBJ1-1; weak D call: TRBD1 (5 bases). The CDR3 loop spans 14 amino acids. Germline CDR1 and CDR2: ENHRY and SYGVKD. Trimming pared 7 bases from V and 1 base from J, leaving 13 bases between. The CDR3: CAIKSGGSNTEAFF. CDR3 in DNA: TGTGCCATCAAATCGGGGGGGTCGAACACTGAAGCTTTCTTT.

The sample holds many counts of this clonotype. This sequence joins TRBV28 and TRBJ2-7; D unresolved. In germline, CDR1 is MDHEN, CDR2 SYDVKM. CDR3 length: 14 residues. V was cut by 0 bases and J by 5 bases, with 11 bases left in between. This chain's CDR3 is CASSLWGSSDEQYF. The CDR3 bases are TGTGCCAGCAGTTTATGGGGGTCCTCTGACGAGCAGTACTTC.